Listed here are 4 T cell receptor beta chains from one sample, sequenced in a study of CD8 T cells in ankylosing spondylitis. Each CDR3 protein gets one entry after TCRdb re-called the 5' RACE reads with MiXCR. The sample lists about 280,000 distinct CDR3 sequences, about 20% occurring once. The source material was blood, either unsorted or a sorted T cell fraction (not recorded which). The receptors derive from a male donor with ankylosing spondylitis or in good health (not recorded which).

CDR3 sequence reads: CASSTSGQIKYSNYGYTF. CDR3 DNA sequence: TGTGCCAGTAGTACCTCCGGGCAGATAAAATACTCTAACTATGGCTACACCTTC. The gene calls are TRBV19 and TRBJ1-2; D unresolved. The CDR3 is made up of 18 amino acids. CDR1 is LNHDA and CDR2 is SQIVND in the germline V gene (reference sequence). Trimming removed 4 bases at V and 0 bases at J, with 21 bases between.

This clonotype was detected a few times. The DNA is omitted, as the CDR3 cannot be located on it reliably, and the CDR3 follows TCRdb's listing. The gene calls are TRBV12-3 or TRBV12-4 and TRBJ1-2; no DNA check was done on the table's D call, TRBD1. Ends included, the CDR3 has 11 residues. The CDR3 sequence: CASSFGAGYTF.

This clonotype was observed many times. CDR3 sequence (DNA): TGTGCCAGCAGCCGCCGCAGCGGGGTCACCGGGGAGCTGTTTTTT. Translating it yields CASSRRSGVTGELFF. This chain joins TRBV12-3 or TRBV12-4 and TRBJ2-2, with 7 bases matching TRBD2. This CDR3 contains 15 residues. Unmatched junction bases numbered 8, after V lost 6 bases and J lost 4 bases.

The rearrangement joins TRBV29-1 to TRBJ2-2; D uncertain. The CDR3 loop spans 11 amino acids. Trimming removed 4 bases from V and 3 bases from J, with 3 bases in between. Germline CDR1 reads SQVTM; CDR2 reads ANQGSEA. The chain's CDR3 is CSVGDTGELFF. The DNA for the CDR3 is TGCAGCGTTGGGGACACCGGGGAGCTGTTTTTT.